These T cell receptor beta chains were read from a single sample in a study of regulatory T cells in long-lasting Graves disease. TCRdb re-called the multiplex PCR reads with MiXCR, one entry per CDR3 protein. The table records 680,000 or so distinct CDR3 sequences, about 15% of them present only once. These sequences were also reported in another study, on T cells in Graves' hyperthyroidism and ophthalmopathy.

This specimen consisted of peripheral blood mononuclear cells (PBMCs), obtained at new diagnosis, from a patient treated with antithyroid drugs. Receptors originate from a woman aged 25 to 39 with Graves disease. The CDR3 runs from the conserved cysteine through the conserved F or W. The D gene is left open where the match is weak. Part of the rows lack a size; the others show once, few, many or a class for expanded clones.

J gene	D gene	clone size	V gene	CDR3 protein	CDR3 DNA
TRBJ2-7	TRBD1	many	TRBV7-3	CASSLGTGVIYEQYF	TGTGCCAGCAGCTTAGGGACAGGGGTCATCTACGAGCAGTACTTC
TRBJ1-1	-	-	TRBV29-1	CSVLTNTEAFF	TGCAGCGTGCTCACGAACACTGAAGCTTTCTTT
TRBJ2-1	TRBD2	many	TRBV28	CASRSGSSYNEQFF	TGTGCCAGCCGTAGCGGGAGCTCCTACAATGAGCAGTTCTTC
TRBJ2-5	-	many	TRBV28	CASKKAWGTQYF	TGTGCCAGCAAGAAAGCGTGGGGGACCCAGTACTTC
TRBJ2-1	TRBD2	-	TRBV5-1	CASKPGLAGGTEFF	TGCGCCAGCAAACCGGGACTAGCGGGAGGGACAGAGTTCTTC
TRBJ2-7	TRBD2	many	TRBV20-1	CSAPTSGDYEQYF	TGCAGTGCCCCGACTAGCGGAGATTACGAGCAGTACTTC
TRBJ2-3	-	many	TRBV7-9	CASSFRRGSTDTQYF	TGTGCCAGCAGCTTTCGGCGGGGAAGCACAGATACGCAGTATTTT
TRBJ2-7	TRBD2	many	TRBV7-8	CASSLKRLAVPEQYF	TGTGCCAGCAGCTTAAAGCGACTAGCGGTCCCCGAGCAGTACTTC
TRBJ2-3	TRBD2	many	TRBV27	CASSLGLAGEKDTQYF	TGTGCCAGCAGTTTGGGACTAGCGGGAGAAAAAGATACGCAGTATTTT
TRBJ2-1	TRBD2	few	TRBV20-1	CSADGGTSGRNEQFF	TGCAGTGCCGATGGCGGGACTAGCGGGAGGAATGAGCAGTTCTTC
TRBJ1-1	-	-	TRBV5-1	CASSFGGAWNTEASF	TGCGCCAGCAGCTTCGGGGGGGCGTGGAACACTGAAGCTTCCTTT
TRBJ2-7	-	few	TRBV20-1	CSAIDSTKFYEQYF	TGCAGTGCTATAGACTCGACGAAATTTTACGAGCAGTACTTC
TRBJ2-1	-	few	TRBV29-1	CSVVRQVLFSSYNEQFF	TGCAGCGTTGTCCGGCAGGTACTTTTTAGCTCCTACAATGAGCAGTTCTTC
TRBJ2-3	-	few	TRBV5-1	CASSLDNTVTDTQYF	TGCGCCAGCAGCTTAGACAACACGGTCACAGATACGCAGTATTTT
TRBJ1-2	-	many	TRBV20-1	CSALTGVYGYTF	TGCAGTGCTTTGACAGGAGTCTATGGCTACACCTTC
TRBJ2-1	-	few	TRBV6-1	CASRESGSFNEQFF	TGTGCCAGCAGGGAGTCCGGGTCATTCAATGAGCAGTTCTTC
TRBJ1-2	-	few	TRBV14	CASSQGRAGLDYGYTF	TGTGCCAGCAGCCAAGGTCGTGCAGGACTCGACTATGGCTACACCTTC
TRBJ2-7	-	once	TRBV25-1	CASRGRQSLSYEQYF	TGTGCCAGCAGGGGTAGACAGTCACTCTCCTACGAGCAGTACTTC
TRBJ1-4	-	many	TRBV12-3/TRBV12-4	CRLENEKLFF	TGCCGCCTTGAAAATGAAAAACTGTTTTTT
TRBJ2-1	TRBD2	few	TRBV20-1	CSARDPAGGVKNEQFF	TGCAGTGCTAGAGATCCAGCGGGAGGGGTTAAGAATGAGCAGTTCTTC
TRBJ2-1	-	few	TRBV12-3/TRBV12-4	CASSLNLGKSYNEQFF	TGTGCCAGCAGTTTAAACCTAGGAAAATCCTACAATGAGCAGTTCTTC
TRBJ1-1	-	many	TRBV7-9	CASSSAGALTEAFF	TGTGCCAGCAGCTCCGCTGGGGCCCTCACTGAAGCTTTCTTT
TRBJ1-3	-	few	TRBV20-1	CSARGPSSAGNTIYF	TGCAGTGCTAGAGGACCTTCCAGCGCTGGAAACACCATATATTTT
TRBJ2-2	TRBD1	-	TRBV6-6	CASSYSTGALTGELFF	TGTGCCAGCAGTTACTCGACAGGGGCCCTCACCGGGGAGCTGTTTTTT
TRBJ2-3	TRBD2	-	TRBV7-9	CASTPLAGEMDTQYF	TGTGCCAGCACCCCCCTAGCGGGAGAAATGGATACGCAGTATTTT
TRBJ2-7	TRBD1	-	TRBV6-1	CASSGTGFTTTYEQYF	TGTGCCAGCAGTGGGACAGGGTTTACCACGACCTACGAGCAGTACTTC
TRBJ2-1	-	-	TRBV6-1	CATKRDSDGNEQFF	TGTGCCACCAAACGGGACTCCGATGGAAATGAGCAGTTCTTC
TRBJ1-2	-	many	TRBV12-3/TRBV12-4	CASSLGSAYGYTF	TGTGCCAGCAGTTTGGGATCAGCCTATGGCTACACCTTC
TRBJ2-7	TRBD1	many	TRBV7-9	CASFGDRAYEQYF	TGTGCCAGCTTCGGGGACAGGGCCTACGAGCAGTACTTC
TRBJ1-5	TRBD1	many	TRBV7-9	CASSLGDSTGQPQHF	TGTGCCAGCAGCTTAGGGGACAGTACGGGTCAGCCCCAGCATTTT
TRBJ2-7	TRBD1	few	TRBV6-5	CATSGTGGHYEQYF	TGTGCCACCTCCGGGACAGGGGGCCACTACGAGCAGTACTTC
TRBJ1-1	-	once	TRBV5-5	CASSDNIGGPEAFF	TGTGCCAGCAGCGACAACATAGGAGGGCCCGAAGCTTTCTTT
TRBJ2-7	-	many	TRBV7-3	CASSLRGGWWYEQYF	TGTGCCAGCAGCTTAAGAGGGGGTTGGTGGTACGAGCAGTACTTC